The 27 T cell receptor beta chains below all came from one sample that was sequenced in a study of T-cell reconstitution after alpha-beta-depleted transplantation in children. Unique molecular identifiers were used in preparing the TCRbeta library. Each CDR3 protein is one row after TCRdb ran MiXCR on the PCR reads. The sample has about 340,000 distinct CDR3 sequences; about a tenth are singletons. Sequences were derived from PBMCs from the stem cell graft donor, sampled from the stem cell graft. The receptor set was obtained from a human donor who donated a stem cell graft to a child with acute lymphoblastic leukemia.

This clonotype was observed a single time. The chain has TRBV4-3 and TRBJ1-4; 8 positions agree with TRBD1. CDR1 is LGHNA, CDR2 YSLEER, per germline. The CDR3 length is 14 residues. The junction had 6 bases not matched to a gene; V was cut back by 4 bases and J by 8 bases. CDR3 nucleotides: TGCGCCAGCAGCCCAGGGGGCAGAGGGGAAAAACTGTTTTTT. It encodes CASSPGGRGEKLFF.

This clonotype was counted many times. CDR3 DNA sequence: TGTGCCAGCAGCGGAACAGGGAATGGCTACGAGCAGTACTTC. It translates to CASSGTGNGYEQYF. V and J are TRBV7-2 and TRBJ2-7; maybe TRBD1 (6 bases). The CDR3 runs 14 residues. CDR1 SGHTA and CDR2 FQGNSA come from the germline V gene. V lost 5 bases and J 3 bases, leaving 14 bases between the germline ends.

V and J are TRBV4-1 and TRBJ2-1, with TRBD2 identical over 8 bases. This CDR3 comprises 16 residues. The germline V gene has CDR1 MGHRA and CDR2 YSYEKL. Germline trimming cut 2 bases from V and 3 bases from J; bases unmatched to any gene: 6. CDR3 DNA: TGCGCCAGCAGCCAACGTCTAGCGGGCAGCTACAATGAGCAGTTCTTC. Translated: CASSQRLAGSYNEQFF.

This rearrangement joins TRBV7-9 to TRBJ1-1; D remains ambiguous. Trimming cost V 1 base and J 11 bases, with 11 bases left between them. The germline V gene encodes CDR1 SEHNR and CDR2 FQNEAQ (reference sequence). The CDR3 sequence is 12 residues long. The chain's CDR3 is CASSLGSDGAFF. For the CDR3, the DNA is TGTGCCAGCAGCTTAGGCTCCGATGGTGCTTTCTTT. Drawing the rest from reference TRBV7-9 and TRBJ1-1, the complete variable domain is DTGVSQNPRHKITKRGQNVTFRCDPISEHNRLYWYRQTLGQGPEFLTYFQNEAQLEKSRLLSDRFSAERPKGSFSTLEIQRTEQGDSAMYLCASSLGSDGAFFGQGTRLTVV.

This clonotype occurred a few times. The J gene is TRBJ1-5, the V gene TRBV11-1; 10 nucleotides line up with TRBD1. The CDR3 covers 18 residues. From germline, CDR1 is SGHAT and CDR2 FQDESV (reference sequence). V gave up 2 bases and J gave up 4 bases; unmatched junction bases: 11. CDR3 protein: CASSLSNRDRGRNQPQHF. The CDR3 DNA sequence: TGTGCCAGCAGCTTATCCAATCGGGACAGGGGTCGGAATCAGCCCCAGCATTTT.

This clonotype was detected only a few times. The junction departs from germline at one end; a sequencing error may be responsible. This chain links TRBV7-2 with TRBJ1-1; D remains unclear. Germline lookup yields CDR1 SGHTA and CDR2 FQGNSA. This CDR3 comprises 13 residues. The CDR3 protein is CASLRERNAEAFF. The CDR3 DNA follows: TGTGCCAGCCTCCGGGAGAGGAACGCTGAAGCTTTCTTT.

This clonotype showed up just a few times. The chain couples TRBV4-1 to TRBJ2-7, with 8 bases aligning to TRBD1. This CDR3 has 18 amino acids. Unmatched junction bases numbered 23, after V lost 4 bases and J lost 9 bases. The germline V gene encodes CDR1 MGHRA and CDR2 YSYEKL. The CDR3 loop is CASSLKSYRDRTMIGQYF. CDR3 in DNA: TGCGCCAGCAGCCTCAAAAGTTACCGGGACAGGACGATGATAGGGCAGTACTTC.

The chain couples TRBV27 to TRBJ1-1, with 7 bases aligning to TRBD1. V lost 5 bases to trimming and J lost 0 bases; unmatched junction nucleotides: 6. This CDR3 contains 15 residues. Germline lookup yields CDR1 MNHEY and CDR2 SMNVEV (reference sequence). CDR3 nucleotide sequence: TGTGCCAGCAGTCCTATCGGGACAGTGAACACTGAAGCTTTCTTT. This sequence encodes CASSPIGTVNTEAFF.

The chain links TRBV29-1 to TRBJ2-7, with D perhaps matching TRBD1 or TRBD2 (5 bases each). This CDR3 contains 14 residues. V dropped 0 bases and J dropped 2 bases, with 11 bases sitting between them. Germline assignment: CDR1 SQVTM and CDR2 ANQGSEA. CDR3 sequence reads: CSVEEGRGTYEQYF. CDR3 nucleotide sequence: TGCAGCGTTGAAGAGGGGCGAGGGACCTACGAGCAGTACTTC.

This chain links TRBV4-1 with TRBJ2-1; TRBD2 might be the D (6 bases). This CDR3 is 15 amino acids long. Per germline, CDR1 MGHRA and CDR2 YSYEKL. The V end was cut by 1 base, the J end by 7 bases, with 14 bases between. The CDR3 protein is CASSQVPDYSNEQFF. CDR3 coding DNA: TGCGCCAGCAGCCAAGTTCCGGACTATTCAAATGAGCAGTTCTTC.

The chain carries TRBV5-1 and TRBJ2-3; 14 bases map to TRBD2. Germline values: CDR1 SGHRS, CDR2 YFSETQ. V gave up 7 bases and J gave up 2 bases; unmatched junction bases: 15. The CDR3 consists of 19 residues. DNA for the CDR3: TGCGCCAGCGGAAGACGACTAGCGGGAGGGACTAAGTACACAGATACGCAGTATTTT. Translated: CASGRRLAGGTKYTDTQYF.

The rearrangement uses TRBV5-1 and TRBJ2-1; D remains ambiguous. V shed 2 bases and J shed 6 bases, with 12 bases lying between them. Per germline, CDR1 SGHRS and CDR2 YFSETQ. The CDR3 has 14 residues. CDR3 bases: TGCGCCAGCAGCTTCGGACCACAATGCAATGAGCAGTTCTTC. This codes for CASSFGPQCNEQFF.

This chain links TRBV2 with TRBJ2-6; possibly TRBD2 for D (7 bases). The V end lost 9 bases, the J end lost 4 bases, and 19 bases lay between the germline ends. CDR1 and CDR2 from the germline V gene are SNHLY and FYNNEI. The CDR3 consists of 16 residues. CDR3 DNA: TGTGCCAGGGGTGGCGGGGGCTTGGACGGGGCCAACGTCCTGACTTTC. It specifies CARGGGGLDGANVLTF.

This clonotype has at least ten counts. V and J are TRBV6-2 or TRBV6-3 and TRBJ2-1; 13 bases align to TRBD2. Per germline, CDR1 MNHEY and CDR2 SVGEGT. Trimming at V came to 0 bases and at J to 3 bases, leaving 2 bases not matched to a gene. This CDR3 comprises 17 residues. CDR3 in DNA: TGTGCCAGCAGTTACTCGGGGACTAGCGGGATCTACAATGAGCAGTTCTTC. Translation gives CASSYSGTSGIYNEQFF.

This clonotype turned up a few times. CDR3 protein: CAISTSQGNEQFF. The DNA of the CDR3 is TGTGCCATCAGTACTTCTCAGGGAAATGAGCAGTTCTTC. The rearrangement joins TRBV10-3 to TRBJ2-1; D is possibly TRBD1 (5 bases). Germline CDR1 and CDR2: ENHRY and SYGVKD. The CDR3 runs to 13 residues. V was clipped by 5 bases and J by 7 bases, with 12 bases between them.

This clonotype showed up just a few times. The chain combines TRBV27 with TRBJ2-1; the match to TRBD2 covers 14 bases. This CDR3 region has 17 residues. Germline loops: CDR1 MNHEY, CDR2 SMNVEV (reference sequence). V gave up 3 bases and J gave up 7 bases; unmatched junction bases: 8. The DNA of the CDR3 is TGTGCCAGCAGTTTCGGACTAGCGGGAGGTGAAATAAATGAGCAGTTCTTC. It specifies CASSFGLAGGEINEQFF.

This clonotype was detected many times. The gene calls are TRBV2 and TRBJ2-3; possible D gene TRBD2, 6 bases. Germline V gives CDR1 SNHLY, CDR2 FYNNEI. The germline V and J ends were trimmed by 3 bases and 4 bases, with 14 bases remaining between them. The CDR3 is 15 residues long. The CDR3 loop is CASSEGTWVPDTQYF. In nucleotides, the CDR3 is TGTGCCAGCAGTGAGGGGACTTGGGTACCAGATACGCAGTATTTT. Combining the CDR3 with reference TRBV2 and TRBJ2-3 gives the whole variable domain EPEVTQTPSHQVTQMGQEVILRCVPISNHLYFYWYRQILGQKVEFLVSFYNNEISEKSEIFDDQFSVERPDGSNFTLKIRSTKLEDSAMYFCASSEGTWVPDTQYFGPGTRLTVL.

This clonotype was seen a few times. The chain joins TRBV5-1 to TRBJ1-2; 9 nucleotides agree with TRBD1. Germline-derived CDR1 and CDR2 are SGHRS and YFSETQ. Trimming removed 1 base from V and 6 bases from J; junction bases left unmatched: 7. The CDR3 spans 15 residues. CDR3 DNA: TGCGCCAGCAGCTTGCGTACAGGGGGCGCGAATGGCTACACCTTC. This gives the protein CASSLRTGGANGYTF.

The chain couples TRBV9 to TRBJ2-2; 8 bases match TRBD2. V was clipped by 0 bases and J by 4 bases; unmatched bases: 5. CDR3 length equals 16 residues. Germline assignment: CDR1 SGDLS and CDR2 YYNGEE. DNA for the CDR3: TGTGCCAGCAGCGTAGTAGAAGCGGGAGTCACCGGGGAGCTGTTTTTT. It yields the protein CASSVVEAGVTGELFF.

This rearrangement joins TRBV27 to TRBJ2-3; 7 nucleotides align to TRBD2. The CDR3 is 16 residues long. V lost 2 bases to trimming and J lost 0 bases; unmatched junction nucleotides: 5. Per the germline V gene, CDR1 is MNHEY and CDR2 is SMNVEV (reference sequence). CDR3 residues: CASSLAAGRSTDTQYF. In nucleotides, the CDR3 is TGTGCCAGCAGTTTAGCAGCGGGGAGGAGCACAGATACGCAGTATTTT.

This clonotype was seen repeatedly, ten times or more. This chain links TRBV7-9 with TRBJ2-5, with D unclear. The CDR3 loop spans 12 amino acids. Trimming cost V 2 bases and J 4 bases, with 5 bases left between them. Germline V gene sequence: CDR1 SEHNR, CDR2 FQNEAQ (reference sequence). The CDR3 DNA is TGTGCCAGCAGCTTAATCGGAGAGACCCAGTACTTC. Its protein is CASSLIGETQYF.

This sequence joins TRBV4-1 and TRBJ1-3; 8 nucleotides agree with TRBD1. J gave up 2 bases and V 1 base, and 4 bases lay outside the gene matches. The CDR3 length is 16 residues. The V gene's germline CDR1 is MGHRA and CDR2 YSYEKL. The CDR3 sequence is CASSQVGQGPGNTIYF. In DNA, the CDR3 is TGCGCCAGCAGCCAAGTCGGACAGGGCCCTGGAAACACCATATATTTT.

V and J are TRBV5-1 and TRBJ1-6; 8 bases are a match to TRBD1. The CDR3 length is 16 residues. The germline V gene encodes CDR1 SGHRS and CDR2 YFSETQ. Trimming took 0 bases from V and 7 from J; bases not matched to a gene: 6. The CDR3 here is CASSLDFRGLNSPLHF. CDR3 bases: TGCGCCAGCAGCTTGGACTTCAGGGGGCTGAATTCACCCCTCCACTTT.

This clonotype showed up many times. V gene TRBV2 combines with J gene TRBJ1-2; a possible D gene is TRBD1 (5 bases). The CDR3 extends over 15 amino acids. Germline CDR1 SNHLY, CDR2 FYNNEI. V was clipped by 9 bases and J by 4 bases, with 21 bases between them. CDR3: CARELGGTELYGYTF. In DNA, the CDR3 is TGTGCCAGGGAGCTTGGGGGTACAGAGCTCTATGGCTACACCTTC. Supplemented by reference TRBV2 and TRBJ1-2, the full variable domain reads EPEVTQTPSHQVTQMGQEVILRCVPISNHLYFYWYRQILGQKVEFLVSFYNNEISEKSEIFDDQFSVERPDGSNFTLKIRSTKLEDSAMYFCARELGGTELYGYTFGSGTRLTVV.

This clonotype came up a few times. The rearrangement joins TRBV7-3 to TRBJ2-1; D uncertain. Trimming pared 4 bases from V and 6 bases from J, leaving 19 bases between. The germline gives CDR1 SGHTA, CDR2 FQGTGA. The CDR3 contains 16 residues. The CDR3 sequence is CASSSTPGIGVNEQFF. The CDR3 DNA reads TGTGCCAGCAGCTCCACTCCAGGAATTGGGGTCAATGAGCAGTTCTTC.

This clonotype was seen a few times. This chain's CDR3 is CASSATGFHGYTF. The CDR3 coding sequence is TGTGCCAGCAGTGCGACAGGGTTCCATGGCTACACCTTC. This chain joins TRBV6-1 and TRBJ1-2; 7 positions match TRBD1. CDR3 length: 13 amino acids. Unmatched junction bases numbered 5, after V lost 4 bases and J lost 6 bases. Germline CDR1 and CDR2: MNHNS and SASEGT.

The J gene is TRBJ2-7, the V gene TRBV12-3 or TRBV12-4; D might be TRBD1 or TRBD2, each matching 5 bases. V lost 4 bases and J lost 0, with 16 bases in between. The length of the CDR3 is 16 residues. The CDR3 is CASSSATRGISYEQYF. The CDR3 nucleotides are TGTGCCAGCAGTTCCGCCACTAGGGGCATCTCCTACGAGCAGTACTTC.